This T cell receptor beta chain was obtained from a study of shared clonotypes between healthy human individuals. Per the germline V gene, CDR1 is KGHSH and CDR2 is LQKENI. Between the trimmed V and J ends, which lost 3 bases and 2 bases, there was a span of 13 bases. The CDR3 covers 15 residues. TCRdb's copy holds only in-frame clones and misses some; the assay was immunoSEQ multiplex PCR. The table lists about 600,000 clones, about 96% of them singletons. Study-wide points: Investigators collected only blood, and repertoires in tissues likely differ.

As concerns this clone: Its antigen is as yet unknown.

The clonotype was recovered from a woman in her 30s in good health. The sample taken for sequencing was naive CD4+ T cells sorted from blood. Subset: CD45RA+ positively selected. The chain joins TRBV18 to TRBJ1-1; D is unclear. The CDR3 sequence is CASSPGEGRNTEAFF. Written as DNA, the CDR3 is TGTGCCAGCTCACCCGGAGAGGGAAGAAACACTGAAGCTTTCTTT.